These 17 T cell receptor beta chains were all obtained from the same sample, sequenced in a study of OX40 agonist ivuxolimab in advanced cancers. Profiled with immunoSEQ multiplex PCR; TCRdb holds only in-frame clones, not every one. In the table there are nearly 70,000 clones, approximately 83% of which are singletons. Sequenced here: CD4+ or CD8+ T cells sorted from blood, sampled in a trial of the OX40 agonist ivuxolimab. The receptors were sampled from an adult with an advanced solid tumor such as melanoma, head and neck, liver or kidney cancer.

This chain joins TRBV6-5 and TRBJ1-6, with D maybe TRBD1 (6 bases). Germline loops: CDR1 MNHEY, CDR2 SVGAGI. CDR3 size: 15 residues. V was shortened by 6 bases and J by 8 bases, with 17 bases between the two germline ends. This CDR3 reads CASSLWGGGDSPLHF. CDR3 coding DNA: TGTGCCAGCAGCCTCTGGGGGGGCGGGGATTCACCCCTCCACTTT.

V usage is TRBV7-2 and J usage is TRBJ2-7, with D perhaps TRBD2 (7 bases). Trimming pared 5 bases from V and 1 base from J, leaving 15 bases between. The germline V gene has CDR1 SGHTA and CDR2 FQGNSA. The CDR3 is 15 amino acids. The chain's CDR3 is CASSGGGGLSYEQYF. CDR3 DNA: TGTGCCAGCAGCGGTGGGGGGGGCCTATCCTACGAGCAGTACTTC.

This chain links TRBV5-1 with TRBJ2-2, with D possibly being TRBD1 (6 bases). The CDR3 sequence is 15 residues long. V dropped 6 bases and J dropped 4 bases, with 16 bases sitting between them. Germline V lookup: CDR1 SGHRS, CDR2 YFSETQ. The CDR3 bases are TGCGCCAGCAAACTTACAGGGTGGGTCACCGGGGAGCTGTTTTTT. Amino acids: CASKLTGWVTGELFF. Using reference TRBV5-1 and TRBJ2-2 for the parts outside the CDR3, the full variable domain is KAGVTQTPRYLIKTRGQQVTLSCSPISGHRSVSWYQQTPGQGLQFLFEYFSETQRNKGNFPGRFSGRQFSNSRSEMNVSTLELGDSALYLCASKLTGWVTGELFFGEGSRLTVL.

The rearrangement joins TRBV6-5 to TRBJ2-7, with TRBD1 identical over 7 bases. Germline CDR1 reads MNHEY; CDR2 reads SVGAGI. V lost 6 bases, J lost 4 bases, and 12 bases stayed unmatched. The CDR3 has 15 residues. In DNA, the CDR3 is TGTGCCAGCAGGGAGGACAGGCAAAGGGGTTACGAGCAGTACTTC. Translating gives CASREDRQRGYEQYF.

J is TRBJ1-2 and V is TRBV5-6; TRBD1 matches at 7 bases. Germline loops: CDR1 SGHDT, CDR2 YYEEEE. Trimming took 6 bases from V and 8 from J; bases not matched to a gene: 10. The CDR3 consists of 13 residues. The CDR3: CASKPTGDRGYTF. The CDR3, as DNA: TGTGCCAGCAAGCCCACAGGGGATAGAGGCTACACCTTC.

The rearrangement uses TRBV2 and TRBJ1-1; D is undetermined. Germline V gene lookup returns CDR1 SNHLY and CDR2 FYNNEI. Deletions cut 5 bases from V and 8 bases from J, with 9 bases between. CDR3 length equals 11 residues. The DNA for the CDR3 is TGTGCCAGCAGTCAAGAATACGAAGCTTTCTTT. It specifies CASSQEYEAFF.

The chain carries TRBV2 and TRBJ2-1; TRBD1 is a possible D gene (6 bases). CDR1 SNHLY and CDR2 FYNNEI come from the germline V gene. Trimming pared 5 bases from V and 1 base from J, leaving 12 bases between. The CDR3 loop spans 15 amino acids. The CDR3 region is CASSRRDNSYNEQFF. CDR3 coding DNA: TGTGCCAGCAGTCGCCGGGACAATTCCTACAATGAGCAGTTCTTC.

This clone turned up a few times. The chain employs TRBV5-1 and TRBJ2-2, with D possibly being TRBD1 (5 bases). Trimming pared 4 bases from V and 1 base from J, leaving 11 bases between. The CDR3 is 15 residues long. Germline V lookup: CDR1 SGHRS, CDR2 YFSETQ. CDR3: CASSPAGWNTGELFF. The CDR3 coding sequence is TGCGCCAGCAGCCCAGCAGGGTGGAACACCGGGGAGCTGTTTTTT.

This chain connects TRBV5-1 to TRBJ1-1; tentatively, D is TRBD1 (5 bases). Germline CDR1 SGHRS, CDR2 YFSETQ. CDR3 length: 14 residues. Trimming removed 3 bases at V and 6 bases at J, with 15 bases between. The CDR3, as DNA: TGCGCCAGCAGCTCAAGGGCAGGGACGGCTGAAGCTTTCTTT. It translates to CASSSRAGTAEAFF.

This chain links TRBV10-3 with TRBJ1-4, with D maybe TRBD1 (6 bases). CDR3 length equals 14 residues. V lost 2 bases, J lost 3 bases, and 7 bases lay in between. Germline V gene lookup returns CDR1 ENHRY and CDR2 SYGVKD. CDR3 DNA: TGTGCCATCAGTGAGACAGGGTCTAATGAAAAACTGTTTTTT. Translating gives CAISETGSNEKLFF.

The chain employs TRBV5-4 and TRBJ2-7; D possibly uses TRBD1 or TRBD2 (5 bases each). Trimming shortened V by 0 bases and J by 3 bases, and 13 bases separated the two germline ends. CDR3 length equals 15 residues. In germline, CDR1 is SGHNT, CDR2 YYREEE (reference sequence). The CDR3 protein is CASSLAGTGIYEQYF. CDR3 DNA sequence: TGTGCCAGCAGCTTGGCCGGGACGGGGATCTACGAGCAGTACTTC.

The chain carries TRBV30 and TRBJ2-4, with D perhaps being TRBD1 or TRBD2 (6 bases each). Trimming took 3 bases from V and 6 from J, leaving 15 bases between them. The CDR3 has 14 residues. Germline V CDR1 and CDR2: GTSNPN, SVGIG (reference sequence). Written as DNA, the CDR3 is TGTGCCTGGAGCGGAGGGGGGACCGGAAACATTCAGTACTTC. This gives the protein CAWSGGGTGNIQYF.

V and J are TRBV10-3 and TRBJ2-3; tentative D call: TRBD2 (6 bases). The ends were cut back, 7 bases at V and 4 bases at J, with 18 bases in the middle. CDR3 length: 15 residues. The germline CDR1 and CDR2 sequences are ENHRY and SYGVKD. CDR3 sequence reads: CAITGTRNGADTQYF. For the CDR3, the DNA is TGTGCCATCACCGGGACTCGGAACGGCGCAGATACGCAGTATTTT.

This chain uses TRBV6-1 with TRBJ2-7; D unresolved. This CDR3 spans 14 amino acids. V was pared by 7 bases and J by 2 bases, with 15 bases between. CDR1 and CDR2 from the germline V gene are MNHNS and SASEGT. For the CDR3, the DNA is TGTGCCAGCACGGTAGCTTTAGGCACCTACGAGCAGTACTTC. Translating gives CASTVALGTYEQYF.

The rearrangement uses TRBV18 and TRBJ1-6; D perhaps matches TRBD1 (6 bases). Germline loops: CDR1 KGHSH, CDR2 LQKENI. V shed 6 bases and J shed 7 bases, with 13 bases lying between them. The CDR3 is 14 residues long. In DNA, the CDR3 is TGTGCCAGCTCGTTACAGGGCGGGAATTCACCCCTCCACTTT. Its protein product is CASSLQGGNSPLHF. Variable domain in full (rest from reference TRBV18 and TRBJ1-6): NAGVMQNPRHLVRRRGQEARLRCSPMKGHSHVYWYRQLPEEGLKFMVYLQKENIIDESGMPKERFSAEFPKEGPSILRIQQVVRGDSAAYFCASSLQGGNSPLHFGNGTRLTVT.

This chain links TRBV11-3 with TRBJ2-1, with 9 nucleotides matching TRBD1. The CDR3 loop spans 15 amino acids. Germline V gives CDR1 SGHNT, CDR2 YENEEA. The V segment lost 5 bases and the J segment 4 bases; nucleotides outside the gene matches: 6. CDR3 loop: CASSRRDRAYNEQFF. CDR3 DNA sequence: TGTGCCAGCAGCCGCCGGGACAGGGCTTACAATGAGCAGTTCTTC.

The rearrangement joins TRBV6-1 to TRBJ2-1, with 12 bases identical to TRBD2. J gave up 4 bases and V 10 bases, and 5 bases lay outside the gene matches. CDR3 length equals 14 residues. Germline CDR1 reads MNHNS; CDR2 reads SASEGT. This CDR3 is CATLGLAGYNEQFF. DNA of the CDR3: TGTGCCACCCTTGGACTAGCGGGGTACAATGAGCAGTTCTTC.